The 29 T cell receptor beta chains presented below share a single source sample, sequenced in a study of somatic mutations in cytotoxic T cells in rheumatoid arthritis. Sequenced by immunoSEQ multiplex PCR; TCRdb stores in-frame clones only, minus some. In the table there are 25,000 to 30,000 clones, 70% to 80% of which are singletons. The sequenced material came from CD8+ T cells sorted from blood. These receptor sequences come from a woman aged 18 to 35 in good health.

This sequence joins TRBV11-3 and TRBJ2-5, with a weak D call TRBD2 (6 bases). The CDR3 contains 15 residues. The ends were cut back, 5 bases at V and 3 bases at J, with 16 bases in the middle. Germline V gene lookup returns CDR1 SGHNT and CDR2 YENEEA. CDR3 nucleotide sequence: TGTGCCAGCAGCCCCTCTAGCGAGAGTAAAGAGACCCAGTACTTC. Protein product: CASSPSSESKETQYF.

The CDR3, as DNA: TGTGCCAGCAGTTACCTATCCAGGGGGGGGGAGACCCAGTACTTC. The encoded protein is CASSYLSRGGETQYF. The chain joins TRBV6-6 to TRBJ2-5; possibly TRBD1 or TRBD2 for D (7 bases each). The V gene's germline CDR1 is MNHNY and CDR2 SVGAGI (reference sequence). The length of the CDR3 is 15 residues. Trimming shortened V by 2 bases and J by 5 bases, and 15 bases separated the two germline ends.

V usage is TRBV9 and J usage is TRBJ2-2, with TRBD2 as a possible D gene (5 bases). Trimming left V 5 bases short and J 3 bases short, with 8 bases between. The CDR3 length is 13 residues. In germline, CDR1 is SGDLS, CDR2 YYNGEE. CDR3 bases: TGTGCCAGCAGTGGAGCGGACACCGGGGAGCTGTTTTTT. This encodes CASSGADTGELFF.

The chain has TRBV7-9 and TRBJ2-5, with 10 bases fitting TRBD2. The CDR3 consists of 13 residues. CDR1 and CDR2 (germline): SEHNR, FQNEAQ (reference sequence). V lost 8 bases and J lost 5; bases outside the gene matches: 5. The DNA for the CDR3 is TGTGCCAGCGGACAGACTAGCGGGGAGACCCAGTACTTC. This encodes CASGQTSGETQYF.

Written as DNA, the CDR3 is TGTGCCTGGAGTTTCACAGGTGGATACGAGCAGTACGTC. Amino acid sequence: CAWSFTGGYEQYV. The chain employs TRBV30 and TRBJ2-7, with a weak D call TRBD1 (5 bases). The V gene's germline CDR1 is GTSNPN and CDR2 SVGIG (reference sequence). This CDR3 is 13 amino acids long. V was cut by 2 bases and J by 4 bases, with 12 bases left in between.

This chain links TRBV11-2 with TRBJ2-2; 9 bases are shared with TRBD2. Looked up from germline, CDR1 is SGHAT and CDR2 is FQNNGV. This CDR3 spans 13 amino acids. The V gene end was trimmed by 9 bases and the J gene end by 6 bases; junction bases not matched to a gene: 5. In DNA, the CDR3 is TGTGCCAGTAATATAGCGGGGGCCGGGGAGCTGTTTTTT. Amino acids: CASNIAGAGELFF.

The V gene is TRBV9, the J gene TRBJ1-2, with unresolved D. Germline values: CDR1 SGDLS, CDR2 YYNGEE. This CDR3 comprises 15 residues. Trimming shortened V by 0 bases and J by 4 bases, and 13 bases separated the two germline ends. The CDR3 region is CASSVGAATLYGYTF. The CDR3 region has the DNA TGTGCCAGCAGCGTAGGGGCAGCGACCCTCTATGGCTACACCTTC.

The V gene is TRBV7-2, the J gene TRBJ1-4; 7 bases are shared with TRBD1. Germline V gene lookup returns CDR1 SGHTA and CDR2 FQGNSA. Trimming cost V 1 base and J 7 bases; bases outside gene matches: 6. The length of the CDR3 is 15 residues. This CDR3 reads CASSLGRQGIEKLFF. The CDR3 nucleotides are TGTGCCAGCAGCTTAGGACGACAGGGCATTGAAAAACTGTTTTTT. Full variable domain (outside the CDR3, taken from reference TRBV7-2 and TRBJ1-4): GAGVSQSPSNKVTEKGKDVELRCDPISGHTALYWYRQSLGQGLEFLIYFQGNSAPDKSGLPSDRFSAERTGGSVSTLTIQRTQQEDSAVYLCASSLGRQGIEKLFFGSGTQLSVL.

The V and J genes are TRBV28 and TRBJ2-7; tentative D call: TRBD2 (5 bases). Trimming took 5 bases from V and 3 from J, leaving 11 bases between them. This CDR3 is built from 13 residues. The V gene's germline CDR1 is MDHEN and CDR2 SYDVKM. The CDR3 DNA reads as TGTGCCAGCAGTCCGAGGGCCCGCTACGAGCAGTACTTC. Its translation is CASSPRARYEQYF.

The V gene is TRBV11-2, the J gene TRBJ2-3; a possible D gene is TRBD2 (5 bases). CDR3 length equals 17 residues. Germline CDR1 is SGHAT and CDR2 is FQNNGV. V lost 3 bases and J 1 base, leaving 17 bases between the germline ends. CDR3: CASSLFGLGGGTDTQYF. The CDR3 nucleotides read TGTGCCAGCAGCTTGTTCGGGCTAGGAGGAGGCACAGATACGCAGTATTTT.

The chain uses TRBV27 and TRBJ2-1; D unresolved. Germline loops: CDR1 MNHEY, CDR2 SMNVEV (reference sequence). CDR3 size: 15 residues. Between the trimmed V and J ends, which lost 3 bases and 4 bases, there was a span of 13 bases. This chain's CDR3 is CASSFLPDGYNEQFF. The CDR3 nucleotides read TGTGCCAGCAGTTTTCTTCCCGATGGTTACAATGAGCAGTTCTTC.

The chain links TRBV7-9 to TRBJ2-5, with 7 positions matching TRBD1. The junction had 7 bases not matched to a gene; V was cut back by 4 bases and J by 2 bases. The CDR3 is 15 residues long. The germline CDR1 and CDR2 sequences are SEHNR and FQNEAQ (reference sequence). The CDR3 DNA sequence: TGTGCCAGCAGCTCCAGCCCCAGGGGGCAAGAGACCCAGTACTTC. This codes for CASSSSPRGQETQYF.

V is TRBV27 and J is TRBJ2-5; D gene uncertain. Germline-derived CDR1 and CDR2 are MNHEY and SMNVEV (reference sequence). V shed 5 bases and J shed 0 bases, with 10 bases lying between them. This CDR3 has 14 amino acids. Here the CDR3 DNA reads TGTGCCAGCAGTCCCTTCGGGTACCAAGAGACCCAGTACTTC. Translated: CASSPFGYQETQYF.

The rearrangement uses TRBV11-2 and TRBJ2-1, with TRBD2 matching 10 bases. The CDR3 is 15 residues long. V was pared by 5 bases and J by 5 bases, with 6 bases of the junction left unmatched. Germline assignment: CDR1 SGHAT and CDR2 FQNNGV. This chain's CDR3 is CASSVTSGTHNEQFF. The CDR3 coding sequence is TGTGCCAGCAGCGTCACTAGCGGGACGCACAATGAGCAGTTCTTC.

This clone was counted a few times. The chain carries TRBV6-4 and TRBJ2-1; 10 bases line up with TRBD2. This CDR3 has 16 residues. The ends lost 3 bases at V and 6 bases at J; junction bases unmatched: 8. Germline V gene data show CDR1 as MRHNA and CDR2 as SNTAGT. CDR3 nucleotide sequence: TGTGCCAGCAGTGAGTCGTCTAGCGGGAGTAGCAATGAGCAGTTCTTC. Translation: CASSESSSGSSNEQFF.

The chain couples TRBV5-1 to TRBJ1-1; tentatively, D is TRBD1 (5 bases). The CDR3 is 14 amino acids. Trimming cost V 1 base and J 0 bases, with 7 bases left between them. In germline, CDR1 is SGHRS, CDR2 YFSETQ. CDR3: CASSLTGVNTEAFF. CDR3 DNA sequence: TGCGCCAGCAGCTTGACAGGAGTGAACACTGAAGCTTTCTTT.

The V gene is TRBV7-9, the J gene TRBJ1-2, with a possible D match to TRBD1 (5 bases). This CDR3 comprises 13 residues. Between the trimmed V and J ends, which lost 4 bases and 7 bases, there was a span of 13 bases. The germline V gene encodes CDR1 SEHNR and CDR2 FQNEAQ (reference sequence). This chain's CDR3 is CASSSGLPSGYTF. CDR3 in DNA: TGTGCCAGCAGCTCGGGACTTCCCTCTGGCTACACCTTC. The entire variable domain, with the rest obtained from reference TRBV7-9 and TRBJ1-2, is as follows: DTGVSQNPRHKITKRGQNVTFRCDPISEHNRLYWYRQTLGQGPEFLTYFQNEAQLEKSRLLSDRFSAERPKGSFSTLEIQRTEQGDSAMYLCASSSGLPSGYTFGSGTRLTVV.

V is TRBV28 and J is TRBJ1-2; D unresolved. The length of the CDR3 is 12 residues. The V and J ends lost 2 bases and 2 bases respectively, with 3 bases between them. CDR1 and CDR2 from the germline V gene are MDHEN and SYDVKM. The CDR3 spells CASSLTNYGYTF. CDR3 sequence (DNA): TGTGCCAGCAGTTTAACAAACTATGGCTACACCTTC.

In this sample, this clone turned up once. The chain recombines TRBV11-2 with TRBJ2-7; TRBD2 matches at 8 bases. The CDR3 is 15 amino acids. Per germline, CDR1 SGHAT and CDR2 FQNNGV. The V segment lost 5 bases and the J segment 0 bases; nucleotides outside the gene matches: 6. The CDR3 loop reads CASSQRGGTSYEQYF. Here the CDR3 DNA reads TGTGCCAGCAGCCAACGGGGGGGGACCTCCTACGAGCAGTACTTC.

The chain employs TRBV27 and TRBJ2-1; 9 bases are a match to TRBD1. After removal of 5 bases from V and 5 bases from J, the junction contained 10 bases not matched to a gene. CDR1 and CDR2 from the germline V gene are MNHEY and SMNVEV (reference sequence). The CDR3 covers 16 residues. The CDR3 nucleotides are TGTGCCAGCAGTGCTCCGGGACAGGGCGTTAACAATGAGCAGTTCTTC. Translating gives CASSAPGQGVNNEQFF.

The chain uses TRBV5-4 and TRBJ2-7; 11 bases match TRBD2. Germline values: CDR1 SGHNT, CDR2 YYREEE (reference sequence). The CDR3 covers 12 residues. V lost 10 bases, J lost 8 bases, and 8 bases stayed unmatched. CDR3 DNA: TGTGCCCTGGGGACTAGCGGCTCCAAGCAGTACTTC. Translated, it gives CALGTSGSKQYF.

V and J are TRBV27 and TRBJ1-3, with 7 bases fitting TRBD1. CDR1 is MNHEY and CDR2 is SMNVEV in the germline V gene (reference sequence). The CDR3 sequence is 14 residues long. Trimming took 5 bases from V and 2 from J; bases not matched to a gene: 3. CDR3 loop: CASSKQGTGNTIYF. Written as DNA, the CDR3 is TGTGCCAGCAGTAAACAGGGGACTGGAAACACCATATATTTT.

The chain combines TRBV28 with TRBJ1-5; D not certain. CDR1 is MDHEN, CDR2 SYDVKM, per germline. The CDR3 is made up of 14 amino acids. With 7 bases removed from V and 2 bases from J, the gap between germline ends came to 12 bases. As DNA, the CDR3 is TGTGCCAGCACCCCGACTATCGGCAATCAGCCCCAGCATTTT. Amino acid sequence: CASTPTIGNQPQHF. Full variable domain (outside the CDR3, taken from reference TRBV28 and TRBJ1-5): DVKVTQSSRYLVKRTGEKVFLECVQDMDHENMFWYRQDPGLGLRLIYFSYDVKMKEKGDIPEGYSVSREKKERFSLILESASTNQTSMYLCASTPTIGNQPQHFGDGTRLSIL.

This clone was found a few times. The CDR3 coding sequence is TGTGCCAGCAGCTGGGCGGATACGCAGTATTTT. It encodes CASSWADTQYF. The chain uses TRBV5-6 and TRBJ2-3; no clear D gene. V dropped 3 bases and J dropped 6 bases, with 5 bases sitting between them. The V gene's germline CDR1 is SGHDT and CDR2 YYEEEE. The CDR3 runs 11 residues.

The chain has TRBV15 and TRBJ2-1; 8 bases fit TRBD2. Losses at the gene ends were 2 bases for V and 3 bases for J; bases not matched to a gene: 6. Germline V gene data show CDR1 as LNHNV and CDR2 as YYDKDF (reference sequence). This CDR3 spans 16 amino acids. The CDR3 DNA reads as TGTGCCACCAGCAGACCCGAAAGCGGGGGCTACAATGAGCAGTTCTTC. Its protein product is CATSRPESGGYNEQFF.

This chain links TRBV19 with TRBJ1-5, with 8 nucleotides matching TRBD1. Germline CDR1 is LNHDA and CDR2 is SQIVND (reference sequence). The CDR3 extends over 14 amino acids. V lost 4 bases, J lost 6 bases, and 5 bases stayed unmatched. The CDR3 DNA reads TGTGCCAGTAGTAGACAGGGGTTGGGTCAGCCCCAGCATTTT. Its protein is CASSRQGLGQPQHF.

The J gene is TRBJ2-7, the V gene TRBV28; the D gene is possibly TRBD1 (5 bases). CDR3 length equals 13 residues. Germline V gene data show CDR1 as MDHEN and CDR2 as SYDVKM. V gave up 4 bases and J gave up 6 bases, with 13 bases separating them. CDR3 sequence reads: CASSYGRVGEQYF. Written as DNA, the CDR3 is TGTGCCAGCAGTTACGGCAGGGTTGGCGAGCAGTACTTC.

The V call is TRBV7-2, the J call TRBJ2-1, with 11 bases that match TRBD2. V shed 6 bases, J shed 0 bases, and the junction held 4 bases outside the gene matches. In germline, CDR1 is SGHTA, CDR2 FQGNSA. The CDR3 sequence is 16 residues long. CDR3 sequence (DNA): TGTGCCAGCAGGGTAGCGGGAGGGGGCTCCTACAATGAGCAGTTCTTC. Translated: CASRVAGGGSYNEQFF.

The chain couples TRBV4-2 to TRBJ2-2; TRBD2 matches 7 bases. V dropped 1 base and J dropped 0; count of bases not matched to a gene: 2. The CDR3 has 16 residues. Germline V gene sequence: CDR1 LGHNA, CDR2 YNFKEQ. CDR3 sequence (DNA): TGTGCCAGCAGCCAAGGACTAGCTTCGAACACCGGGGAGCTGTTTTTT. Translated, it gives CASSQGLASNTGELFF.